The present T cell receptor beta chain was sequenced within a study of T cell changes during pregnancy in multiple sclerosis. TCRdb's copy holds only in-frame clones and misses some; the assay was immunoSEQ multiplex PCR. The sample lists tens of thousands of clones, 85% to 95% seen once, with under 3% in the top ten. CDR1 is MNHEY, CDR2 SVGAGI, per germline. The CDR3 extends over 15 amino acids. V shed 6 bases and J shed 0 bases, with 13 bases lying between them. This material consisted of peripheral blood, taken in the second trimester of pregnancy. This chain connects TRBV6-5 to TRBJ2-3, with D tentatively TRBD2 (6 bases). The source is a female donor with multiple sclerosis, enrolled in a pregnancy study. The CDR3 sequence: CASRTAGFSTDTQYF. The DNA for the CDR3 is TGTGCCAGCAGGACGGCGGGGTTTAGCACAGATACGCAGTATTTT.